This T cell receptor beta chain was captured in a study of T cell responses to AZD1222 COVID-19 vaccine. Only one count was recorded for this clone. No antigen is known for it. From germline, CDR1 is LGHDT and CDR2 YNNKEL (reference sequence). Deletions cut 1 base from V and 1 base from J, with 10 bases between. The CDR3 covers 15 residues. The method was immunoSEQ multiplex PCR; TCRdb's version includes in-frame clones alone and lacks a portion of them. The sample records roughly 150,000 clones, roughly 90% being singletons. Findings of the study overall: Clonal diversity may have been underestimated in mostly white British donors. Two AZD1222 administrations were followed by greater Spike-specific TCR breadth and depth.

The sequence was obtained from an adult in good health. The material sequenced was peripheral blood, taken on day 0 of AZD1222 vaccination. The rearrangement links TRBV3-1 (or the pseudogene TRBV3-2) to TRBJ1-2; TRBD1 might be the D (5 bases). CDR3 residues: CASSQVGVVNYGYTF. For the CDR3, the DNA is TGTGCCAGCAGCCAAGTGGGGGTAGTTAACTATGGCTACACCTTC.